The next 3 T cell receptor beta chains were all read from a single sample in a study of low-dose radiotherapy and immunotherapy resistance in tumors. Alpha and beta chains were covered, as first-strand cDNA relied on TRAV- and TRBV-specific primers. The PCR that amplified TCRs ran for approximately 20 cycles, relying on a constant-region primer and a V-primer adapter. TCRdb independently ran MiXCR on the reads; one entry per CDR3 protein. The repertoire holds more than 50,000 distinct CDR3 sequences, with about 25% as singletons. Time point noted: before trial treatment. The sample here was PBMCs, taken before treatment. The receptor source for this set is a male donor with rectosigmoid adenocarcinoma.

V usage is TRBV28 and J usage is TRBJ2-1; TRBD2 matches 9 bases. After removal of 6 bases from V and 1 base from J, the junction contained 4 bases not matched to a gene. CDR3 length: 15 amino acids. The germline V gene encodes CDR1 MDHEN and CDR2 SYDVKM. The CDR3 DNA reads TGTGCCAGCAGGGAAAGCGGGAGGTCCTACAATGAGCAGTTCTTC. Protein sequence: CASRESGRSYNEQFF.

This clonotype was seen repeatedly, ten times or more. The CDR3 region is CASSSQGAGNTEAFF. The CDR3 DNA follows: TGTGCCAGCAGTTCACAGGGGGCAGGGAACACTGAAGCTTTCTTT. The J gene is TRBJ1-1, the V gene TRBV28, with TRBD1 matching 9 bases. V was pared by 4 bases and J by 1 base, with 4 bases of the junction left unmatched. This CDR3 has 15 residues. Germline V gene lookup returns CDR1 MDHEN and CDR2 SYDVKM.

This clonotype was detected ten times or more. The chain joins TRBV5-6 to TRBJ1-6; possibly TRBD1 for D (6 bases). This CDR3 is 16 amino acids long. Germline V CDR1 and CDR2: SGHDT, YYEEEE. Trimming shortened V by 6 bases and J by 5 bases, and 18 bases separated the two germline ends. Here the CDR3 DNA reads TGTGCCAGCACCACAGGGTTGAGTTACAATAATTCACCCCTCCACTTT. It specifies CASTTGLSYNNSPLHF.